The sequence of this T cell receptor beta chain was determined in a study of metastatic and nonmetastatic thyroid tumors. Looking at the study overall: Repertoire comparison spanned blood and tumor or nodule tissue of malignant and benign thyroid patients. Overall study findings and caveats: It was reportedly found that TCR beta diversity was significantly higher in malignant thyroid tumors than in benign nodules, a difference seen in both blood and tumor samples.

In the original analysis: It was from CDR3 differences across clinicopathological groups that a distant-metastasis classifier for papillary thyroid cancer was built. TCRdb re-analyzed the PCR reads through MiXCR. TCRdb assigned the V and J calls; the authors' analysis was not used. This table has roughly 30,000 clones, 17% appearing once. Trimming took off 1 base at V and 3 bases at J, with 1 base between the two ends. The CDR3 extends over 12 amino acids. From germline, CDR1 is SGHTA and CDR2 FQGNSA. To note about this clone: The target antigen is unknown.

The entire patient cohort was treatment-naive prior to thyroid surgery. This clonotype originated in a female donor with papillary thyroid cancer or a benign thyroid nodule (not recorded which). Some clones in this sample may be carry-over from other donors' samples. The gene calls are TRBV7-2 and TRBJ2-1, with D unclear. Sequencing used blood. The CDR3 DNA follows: TGTGCCAGCAGCTTAGACTACAATGAGCAGTTCTTC. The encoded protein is CASSLDYNEQFF. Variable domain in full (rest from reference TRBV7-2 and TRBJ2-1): GAGVSQSPSNKVTEKGKDVELRCDPISGHTALYWYRQSLGQGLEFLIYFQGNSAPDKSGLPSDRFSAERTGGSVSTLTIQRTQQEDSAVYLCASSLDYNEQFFGPGTRLTVL.